This TCR beta chain was observed in a study of cytomegalovirus exposure and HLA in healthy donors. Findings and limits, study-wide: For most TCR beta V segments, an earlier analysis put the productive rate at about 90% or about 30% of the time. Many donors shared some public TCRs, even though most TCR sequences were rare. Association of 15,000 to 20,000 TCR beta sequences with HLA alleles was found at 0.05 false discovery rate in a later analysis.

Primers included in the PCR were 60 Vbeta and 13 Jbeta primers. Only in-frame clones appear in the TCRdb table, and some are missing; sequencing was by immunoSEQ multiplex PCR. The data show about 190,000 clones, around 87% seen once. Comments on this clone: The antigen is not known.

V dropped 7 bases and J dropped 4 bases, with 13 bases sitting between them. The germline V gene encodes CDR1 MNHEY and CDR2 SVGAGI. The CDR3 is 13 residues long. The source of this sequence is a man younger than 40 in good health and CMV-seronegative. Sequencing was carried out using PBMCs. The chain recombines TRBV6-5 with TRBJ1-1, with D possibly matching TRBD1 (6 bases). The chain's CDR3 is CASTYRESTEAFF. CDR3 DNA: TGTGCCAGCACCTACAGGGAGAGCACTGAAGCTTTCTTT.